Sequencing of this T cell receptor (beta chain) was carried out in a study of blood T cell repertoires in COVID-19 (TCRdb year 2020). For the wider study: Collaborator samples came from the United States, Italy and Spain and covered acute and convalescent phases of COVID-19. The repertoires were released in a freely available public database intended as a resource for research on the immune response to SARS-CoV-2. Sample metadata almost always included a de-identified subject ID, COVID-19 status, age in years and sex. The samples were drawn from the first 160 participants of the ongoing ImmuneRACE study and from 950 to 1,500 subjects provided by 6 global collaborators. Where available, HLA class I and class II types were obtained from metadata supplied by the sample provider rather than from assay-based typing. The material from the prospective study consisted of cDNA or gDNA derived from T cells, B-cell-depleted T cells, or PBMCs. The dataset comprised deeply sampled blood TCRbeta repertoires from subjects exposed to, actively infected with, or recovered from COVID-19. The research as a whole found: Clinical and demographic metadata were provided uncurated, with the amount varying by source and participant.

One collaborating source in Seattle enrolled patients during active infection and followed them longitudinally through the course of disease. The collaborating institutions used their own protocols to collect whole blood in K2EDTA tubes. For TCRbeta analysis, collaborator samples were shipped as frozen whole blood, as isolated PBMCs, or as DNA extracted from either sample type. The immunoSEQ Assay, a bias-controlled multiplex PCR, was used to amplify TCRbeta CDR3 regions from genomic DNA. The study's processing was this. The number of nucleated cells in each sample was estimated from the amplification of reference gene primers within the assay. To quantify the absolute abundance of each unique TCRbeta CDR3 rearrangement, sequence reads were collapsed and filtered. For each sample, productive Simpson clonality was calculated as the square root of Simpson's diversity index across productive rearrangements. Entries here come from immuneACCESS through TCRdb and include only in-frame sequences with V and J called. Some clones fail to appear in such tables; in the studies checked, an unresolved V gene covers under half of the shortfall, and the cause of the remainder is unknown. V, J and clone size are taken as reported in that table, and D and trimming were inferred from the DNA itself. The sample table lists 200,000 to 250,000 clones, nearly 95% of them with a count of one. The ten biggest clones cover over 0.8% of the sample.

As regards this clone: This receptor's antigen is unknown. Base qualities are not recorded, but no much larger clone differs from it by a single base.

Inclusive of the bounding cysteine and phenylalanine, the CDR3 is 13 residues long. Only the CDR3 DNA stays, 39 bases, in frame from base 1. Reading the germline V gene gives CDR1 SGDLS and CDR2 YYNGEE. V loses 4 bases of germline sequence and J loses 11 bases, and the interval between the two ends is 18 bases. The chain is assembled from TRBV9 and TRBJ1-1; the D region possibly corresponds to TRBD1 (6 bases align). This receptor was identified in a man aged 30 to 45 with COVID-19, enrolled during active disease. Material for sequencing was peripheral blood. CDR3 loop: CASSPSQGRRAFF. DNA sequence: TGTGCCAGCAGCCCCTCCCAGGGGCGGCGGGCTTTCTTT.